This T cell receptor beta chain originates from a study of T-cell reconstitution after alpha-beta-depleted transplantation in children. General study findings and limits: About two months after transplant, alpha-beta T cells reportedly came from several hundred expanded graft clones. Recipient T cells and thymic progenitors that survived were the source of the high TCRbeta diversity seen at day 60 in some patients. At one year after transplant, newly produced T cells mostly accounted for T-cell counts and diversity.

CDR3 length: 12 amino acids. CDR1 is SEHNR and CDR2 is FQNEAQ in the germline V gene (reference sequence). Trimming took off 8 bases at V and 6 bases at J, with 13 bases between the two ends. As for this clonotype: The antigen remains unidentified.

Unique molecular identifiers were used in preparing the TCRbeta library. TCRdb independently ran MiXCR on the PCR reads; one entry per CDR3 protein. The sample holds hundreds of thousands of distinct CDR3 sequences, roughly 14% seen once. The genes are TRBV7-9 and TRBJ1-2; D not resolved. Source: PBMCs, taken before TCRalphabeta/CD19-depleted stem cell transplant. The sequence was collected from a girl aged 2 to 10 with congenital amegakaryocytic thrombocytopenia, due to receive a stem cell transplant. CDR3 protein: CASGRISDGYTF. CDR3 coding DNA: TGTGCCAGCGGTCGGATCTCTGATGGCTACACCTTC.